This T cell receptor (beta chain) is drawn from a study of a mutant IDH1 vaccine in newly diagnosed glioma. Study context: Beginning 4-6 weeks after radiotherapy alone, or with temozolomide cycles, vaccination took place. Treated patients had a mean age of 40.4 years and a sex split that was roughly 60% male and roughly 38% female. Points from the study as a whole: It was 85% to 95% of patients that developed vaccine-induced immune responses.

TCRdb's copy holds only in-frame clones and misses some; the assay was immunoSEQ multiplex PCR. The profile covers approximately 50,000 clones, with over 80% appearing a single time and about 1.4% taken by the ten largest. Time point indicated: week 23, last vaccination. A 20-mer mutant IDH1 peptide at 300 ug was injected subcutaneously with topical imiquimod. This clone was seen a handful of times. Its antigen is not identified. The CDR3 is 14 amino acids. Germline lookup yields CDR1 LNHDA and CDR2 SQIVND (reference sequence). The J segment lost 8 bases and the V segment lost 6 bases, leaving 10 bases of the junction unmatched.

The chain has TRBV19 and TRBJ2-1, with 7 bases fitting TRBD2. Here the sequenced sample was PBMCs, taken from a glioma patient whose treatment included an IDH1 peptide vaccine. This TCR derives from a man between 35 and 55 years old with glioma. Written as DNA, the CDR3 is TGTGCCAGTAGCAACCCGCGGGGGATCGATGAGCAGTTCTTC. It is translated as CASSNPRGIDEQFF.